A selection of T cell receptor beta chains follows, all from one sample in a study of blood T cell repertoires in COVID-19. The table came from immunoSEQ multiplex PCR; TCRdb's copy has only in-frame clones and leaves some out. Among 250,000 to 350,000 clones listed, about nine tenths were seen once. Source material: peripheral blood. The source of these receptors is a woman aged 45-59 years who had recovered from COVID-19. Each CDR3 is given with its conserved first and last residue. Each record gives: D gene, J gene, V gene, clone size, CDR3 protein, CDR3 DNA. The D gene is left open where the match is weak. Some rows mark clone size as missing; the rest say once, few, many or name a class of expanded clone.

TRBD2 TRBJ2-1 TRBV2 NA CASSEWSSGTLDEQFF TGTGCCAGCAGTGAATGGTCTAGCGGGACGTTGGATGAGCAGTTCTTC
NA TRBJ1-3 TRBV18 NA CASSPTLTGFSGNTIYF TGTGCCAGCTCACCCACCCTGACAGGATTCTCTGGAAACACCATATATTTT
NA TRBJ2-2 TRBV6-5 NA CASSYDITGELFF TGTGCCAGCAGTTACGACATCACCGGGGAGCTGTTTTTT
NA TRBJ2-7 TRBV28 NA CASSLPRGEQYF TGTGCCAGCAGTTTACCTAGGGGCGAGCAGTACTTC
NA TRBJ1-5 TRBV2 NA CASTVDSNQPQHF TGTGCCAGCACTGTAGATAGCAATCAGCCCCAGCATTTT
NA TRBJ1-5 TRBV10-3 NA CAISGQADQPQHF TGTGCCATCAGTGGACAGGCGGATCAGCCCCAGCATTTT
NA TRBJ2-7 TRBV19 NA CATSAGGGLDEQYF TGTGCCACCAGCGCCGGGGGAGGTTTGGACGAGCAGTACTTC
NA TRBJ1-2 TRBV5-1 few CASSLTPSLTGGYGYTF TGCGCCAGCAGCTTGACCCCAAGTCTGACCGGGGGCTATGGCTACACCTTC
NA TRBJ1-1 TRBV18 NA CASSLRDIFWETEAFF TGTGCCAGCTCACTACGGGACATCTTTTGGGAAACTGAAGCTTTCTTT
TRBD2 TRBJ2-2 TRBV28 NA CASSRGGAQAGELFF TGTGCCAGCAGCCGGGGGGGAGCTCAGGCCGGGGAGCTGTTTTTT
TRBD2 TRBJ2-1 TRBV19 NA CASSIEVVAGFRVHEQFF TGTGCCAGTAGTATCGAGGTGGTAGCGGGATTTAGGGTCCATGAGCAGTTCTTC
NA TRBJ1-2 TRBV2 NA CASRRQVYGYTF TGTGCCAGCAGGAGACAGGTTTATGGCTACACCTTC
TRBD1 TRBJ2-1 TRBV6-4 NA CASSEQPGQGYNEQFF TGTGCCAGCAGCGAACAACCGGGACAGGGGTACAATGAGCAGTTCTTC
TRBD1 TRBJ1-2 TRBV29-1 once CSVRDRSGYTF TGCAGCGTTAGGGACAGGAGTGGCTACACCTTC
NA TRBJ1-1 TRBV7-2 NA CASSQGAGVAFF TGTGCCAGCAGCCAAGGGGCGGGGGTGGCTTTCTTT
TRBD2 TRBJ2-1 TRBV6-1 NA CASSGVAGGYSYNEQFF TGTGCCAGCAGTGGGGTAGCGGGAGGTTACTCCTACAATGAGCAGTTCTTC
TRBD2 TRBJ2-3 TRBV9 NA CASSEGTSEGTDTQYF TGTGCCAGCAGCGAGGGGACTAGCGAGGGCACAGATACGCAGTATTTT
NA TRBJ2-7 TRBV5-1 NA CASSLTLQGNAEQYF TGCGCCAGCAGCTTGACGCTTCAGGGAAACGCGGAGCAGTACTTC
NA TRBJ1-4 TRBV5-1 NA CASSHVDTSANRKLFF TGCGCCAGCAGCCATGTCGACACTTCCGCCAATAGAAAACTGTTTTTT
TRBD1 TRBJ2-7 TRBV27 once CASSAHDRGLEQYF TGTGCCAGCAGTGCCCACGACAGGGGGCTCGAGCAGTACTTC
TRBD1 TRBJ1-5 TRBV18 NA CASSRGQGNQPQHF TGTGCCAGCTCACGTGGACAGGGGAATCAGCCCCAGCATTTT
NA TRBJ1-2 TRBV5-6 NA CASSFDTGYTF TGTGCCAGCAGCTTCGACACTGGCTACACCTTC
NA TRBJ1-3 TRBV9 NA CASSSTAGVGNTIYF TGTGCCAGCAGCTCAACCGCAGGGGTCGGAAACACCATATATTTT
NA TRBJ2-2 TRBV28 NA CASRTGYRDGNTGELFF TGTGCCAGCAGGACCGGGTACAGGGACGGTAACACCGGGGAGCTGTTTTTT
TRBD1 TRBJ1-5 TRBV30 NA CAWSAFRGTQGSNQPQHF TGTGCCTGGAGTGCTTTCAGGGGGACTCAGGGAAGCAATCAGCCCCAGCATTTT
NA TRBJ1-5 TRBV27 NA CASSPSGGNQPQHF TGTGCCAGCAGTCCTTCCGGTGGCAATCAGCCCCAGCATTTT
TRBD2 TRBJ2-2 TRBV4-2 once CASSQQTSGMNTGELFF TGTGCCAGCAGCCAGCAGACTAGCGGGATGAACACCGGGGAGCTGTTTTTT
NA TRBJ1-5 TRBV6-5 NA CASSLSGQNQPQHF TGTGCCAGCAGTCTAAGCGGACAGAATCAGCCCCAGCATTTT
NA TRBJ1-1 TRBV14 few CASSLKTGRAFF TGTGCCAGCAGCCTAAAAACAGGTAGAGCTTTCTTT
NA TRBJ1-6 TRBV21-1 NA CASSKGDRGSYNSPLHF TGTGCCAGCAGCAAAGGGGACAGGGGCTCCTATAATTCACCCCTCCACTTT
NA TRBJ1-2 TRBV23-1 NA CASRSRDDHGYTF TGCGCCAGCCGGAGCAGGGATGATCATGGCTACACCTTC
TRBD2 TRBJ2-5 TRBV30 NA CAWSVRGGVTQETQYF TGTGCCTGGAGTGTACGTGGGGGGGTGACTCAAGAGACCCAGTACTTC
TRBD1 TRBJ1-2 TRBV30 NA CAWSFGQGNGYTF TGTGCCTGGAGTTTCGGACAGGGAAATGGCTACACCTTC
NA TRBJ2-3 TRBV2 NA CASGLAGSTDTQYF TGTGCCAGCGGTCTAGCTGGAAGCACAGATACGCAGTATTTT
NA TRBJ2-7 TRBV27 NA CASSFKGAWYEQYF TGTGCCAGCAGTTTTAAAGGGGCTTGGTACGAGCAGTACTTC
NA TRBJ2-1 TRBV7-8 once CASSTGLYNEQFF TGTGCCAGCAGCACGGGACTTTACAATGAGCAGTTCTTC
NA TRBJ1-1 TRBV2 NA CASSAARFTEAFF TGTGCCAGCAGTGCCGCCAGGTTCACTGAAGCTTTCTTT
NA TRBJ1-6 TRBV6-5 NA CASSYDPGRNSPLHF TGTGCCAGCAGTTACGACCCGGGTCGTAATTCACCCCTCCACTTT
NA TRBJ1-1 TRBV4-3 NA CASSQDNRRNTEAFF TGCGCCAGCAGCCAAGATAATCGTAGGAACACTGAAGCTTTCTTT
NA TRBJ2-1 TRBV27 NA CASSQGINEQFF TGTGCCAGCAGTCAGGGGATCAATGAGCAGTTCTTC
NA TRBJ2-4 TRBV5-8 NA CASSLTGRYIQYF TGTGCCAGCAGCTTGACAGGCCGATACATTCAGTACTTC
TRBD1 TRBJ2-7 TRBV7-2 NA CASSVRTGSYEQYF TGTGCCAGCAGCGTAAGGACAGGGTCCTACGAGCAGTACTTC
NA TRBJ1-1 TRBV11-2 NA CASSFWVLEQSNTEAFF TGTGCCAGCAGCTTCTGGGTGCTGGAACAGTCGAACACTGAAGCTTTCTTT
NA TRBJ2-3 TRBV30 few CAWGQTDTQYF TGTGCCTGGGGACAAACAGATACGCAGTATTTT
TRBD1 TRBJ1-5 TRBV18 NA CASSPSGQGLQPQHF TGTGCCAGCTCACCCTCCGGACAGGGACTCCAGCCCCAGCATTTT
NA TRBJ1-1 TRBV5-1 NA CASSLGGRVDTEAFF TGCGCCAGCAGCTTGGGTGGCAGGGTGGACACTGAAGCTTTCTTT
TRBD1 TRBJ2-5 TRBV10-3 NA CAISETGTVINPPQYF TGTGCCATCAGTGAGACCGGGACAGTCATTAATCCCCCCCAGTACTTC
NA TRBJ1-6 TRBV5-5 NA CASSQTVEFATPLHF TGTGCCAGCAGCCAGACCGTGGAGTTCGCGACACCCCTCCACTTT
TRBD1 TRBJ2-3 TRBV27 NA CASSFRTGWTDTQYF TGTGCCAGCAGTTTCCGGACAGGCTGGACAGATACGCAGTATTTT
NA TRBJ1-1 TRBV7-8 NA CASSLHVVNTEAFF TGTGCCAGCAGCTTACATGTAGTGAACACTGAAGCTTTCTTT
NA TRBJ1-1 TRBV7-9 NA CASSKGRGAFF TGTGCCAGCAGCAAAGGTCGCGGAGCTTTCTTT